This TCR beta chain appears in the sequencing data of a study of shared clonotypes between healthy human individuals. Whole-study findings and limits: Sharing across four donors was seen in about 5% of naive CD4 clonotypes.

Notes on this clone: Its matching antigen is unknown.

The ends were cut back, 3 bases at V and 1 base at J, with 13 bases in the middle. The CDR3 covers 16 residues. CDR1 and CDR2 (germline): MNHEY, SVGAGI. In the original analysis: ImmunoSEQ supplied junction-only sequences lacking quality scores, so filtering was different. Method: immunoSEQ multiplex PCR; TCRdb's copy keeps in-frame clones and lacks some. That table furnishes V, J and clone size, whereas the DNA furnished D and trimming. This table holds around 1,100,000 clones, about 80% found once. The chain employs TRBV6-5 and TRBJ2-4; D possibly corresponds to TRBD2 (6 bases). The source material was memory CD4+ T cells from PBMCs. Noted subset: CD45RA-negative fraction. This clonotype was obtained from a man aged 18 to 30 in good health. Some clones in this sample may be carry-over from other donors' samples. The CDR3 region is CASSYDRGRAKNIQYF. The CDR3 bases are TGTGCCAGCAGTTATGACCGGGGGAGGGCCAAAAACATTCAGTACTTC.